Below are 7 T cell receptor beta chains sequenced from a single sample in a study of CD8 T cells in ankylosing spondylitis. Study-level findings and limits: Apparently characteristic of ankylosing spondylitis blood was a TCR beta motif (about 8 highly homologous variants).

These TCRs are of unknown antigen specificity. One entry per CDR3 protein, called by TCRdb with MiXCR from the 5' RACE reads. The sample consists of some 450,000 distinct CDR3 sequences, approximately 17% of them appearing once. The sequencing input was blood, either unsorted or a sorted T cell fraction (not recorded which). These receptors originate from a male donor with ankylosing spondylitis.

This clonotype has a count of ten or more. The chain's CDR3 is CASSEQPTSTDTQYF. The CDR3 DNA follows: TGTGCCAGCAGCGAGCAACCCACTAGCACAGATACGCAGTATTTT. The chain has TRBV2 and TRBJ2-3, with no clear D. Deletions cut 6 bases from V and 0 bases from J, with 13 bases between. The CDR3 consists of 15 residues. Germline V gene sequence: CDR1 SNHLY, CDR2 FYNNEI.

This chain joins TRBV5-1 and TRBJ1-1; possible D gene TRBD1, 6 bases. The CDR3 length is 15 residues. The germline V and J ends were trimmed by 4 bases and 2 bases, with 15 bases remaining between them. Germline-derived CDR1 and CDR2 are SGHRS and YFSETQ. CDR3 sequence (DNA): TGCGCCAGCAGCCCCGGTGGCAGGGGAAACACTGAAGCTTTCTTT. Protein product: CASSPGGRGNTEAFF.

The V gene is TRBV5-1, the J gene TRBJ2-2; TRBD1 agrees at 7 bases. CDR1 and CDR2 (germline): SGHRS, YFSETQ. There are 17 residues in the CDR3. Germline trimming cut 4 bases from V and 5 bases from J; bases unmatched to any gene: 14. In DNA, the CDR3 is TGCGCCAGCAGCAGGATACGAGGGACAGACCGAACCGGGGAGCTGTTTTTT. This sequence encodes CASSRIRGTDRTGELFF.

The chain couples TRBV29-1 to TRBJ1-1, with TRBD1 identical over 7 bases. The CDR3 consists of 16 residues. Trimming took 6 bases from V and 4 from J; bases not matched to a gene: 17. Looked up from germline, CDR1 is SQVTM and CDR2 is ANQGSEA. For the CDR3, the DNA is TGCAGCGTGGCCAGGGGTGGAGGGGGCGCCGGCACTGAAGCTTTCTTT. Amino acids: CSVARGGGGAGTEAFF.

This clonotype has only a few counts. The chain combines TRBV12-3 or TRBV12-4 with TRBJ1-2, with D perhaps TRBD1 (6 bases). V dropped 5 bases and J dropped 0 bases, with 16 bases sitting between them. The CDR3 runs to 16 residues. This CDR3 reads CASSNRLQGTNYGYTF. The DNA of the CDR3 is TGTGCCAGCAGTAATCGCTTACAGGGAACTAACTATGGCTACACCTTC.

CDR3 amino acids: CASGAGAEKLFF. The CDR3 coding sequence is TGCGCCAGCGGGGCGGGGGCTGAAAAACTGTTTTTT. The rearrangement links TRBV5-1 to TRBJ1-4, with D perhaps TRBD1 (6 bases). This CDR3 spans 12 amino acids. Between the trimmed V and J ends, which lost 7 bases and 7 bases, there was a span of 11 bases. Per germline, CDR1 SGHRS and CDR2 YFSETQ.

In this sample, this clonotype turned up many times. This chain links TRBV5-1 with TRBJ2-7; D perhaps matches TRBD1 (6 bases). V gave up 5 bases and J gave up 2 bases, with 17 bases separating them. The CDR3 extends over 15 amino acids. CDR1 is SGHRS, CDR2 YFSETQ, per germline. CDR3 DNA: TGCGCCAGCAGACCCGGGACAAACCCAACCTACGAGCAGTACTTC. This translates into CASRPGTNPTYEQYF. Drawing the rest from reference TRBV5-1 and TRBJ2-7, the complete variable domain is KAGVTQTPRYLIKTRGQQVTLSCSPISGHRSVSWYQQTPGQGLQFLFEYFSETQRNKGNFPGRFSGRQFSNSRSEMNVSTLELGDSALYLCASRPGTNPTYEQYFGPGTRLTVT.